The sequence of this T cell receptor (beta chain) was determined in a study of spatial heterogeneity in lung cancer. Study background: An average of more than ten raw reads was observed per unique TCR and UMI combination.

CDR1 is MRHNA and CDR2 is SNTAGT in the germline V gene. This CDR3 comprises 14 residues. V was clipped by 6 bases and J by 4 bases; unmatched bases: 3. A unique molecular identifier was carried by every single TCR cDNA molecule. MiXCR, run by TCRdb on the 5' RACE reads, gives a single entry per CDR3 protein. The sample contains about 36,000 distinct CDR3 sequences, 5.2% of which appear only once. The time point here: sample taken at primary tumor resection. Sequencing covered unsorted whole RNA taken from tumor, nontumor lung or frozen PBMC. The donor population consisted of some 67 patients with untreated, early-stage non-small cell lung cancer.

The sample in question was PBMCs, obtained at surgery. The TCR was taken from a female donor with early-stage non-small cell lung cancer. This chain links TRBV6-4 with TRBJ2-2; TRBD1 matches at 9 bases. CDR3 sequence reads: CASRQQGATGELFF. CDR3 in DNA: TGTGCCAGCAGGCAACAGGGGGCCACCGGGGAGCTGTTTTTT.